This T cell receptor (beta chain) was obtained from a study of T cell responses to AZD1222 COVID-19 vaccine. Study information: Researchers grouped second doses given at about 4 or about 12 weeks into one pool.

Study-level findings and limits: Spike-specific TCR breadth rose after two AZD1222 doses, and depth rose as well. The sample set comprised mostly white British donors with more females, and clonal diversity was possibly underestimated.

The assay was immunoSEQ multiplex PCR, and TCRdb's table has in-frame clones only and misses some. In the table there are over 110,000 clones, 90% to 95% of which are singletons. The germline V gene has CDR1 SNHLY and CDR2 FYNNEI. Trimming removed 7 bases at V and 6 bases at J, with 9 bases between. CDR3 size: 12 residues. A word on this clone: Its target is not known.

The chain is built from TRBV2 and TRBJ2-2; no definite D call. This clonotype was sampled from an adult in good health. Sequenced material: peripheral blood, taken on day 0 of AZD1222 vaccination. In DNA form, the CDR3 reads TGTGCCAGCACGGGTAACCCCGGGGAGCTGTTTTTT. Protein sequence: CASTGNPGELFF.